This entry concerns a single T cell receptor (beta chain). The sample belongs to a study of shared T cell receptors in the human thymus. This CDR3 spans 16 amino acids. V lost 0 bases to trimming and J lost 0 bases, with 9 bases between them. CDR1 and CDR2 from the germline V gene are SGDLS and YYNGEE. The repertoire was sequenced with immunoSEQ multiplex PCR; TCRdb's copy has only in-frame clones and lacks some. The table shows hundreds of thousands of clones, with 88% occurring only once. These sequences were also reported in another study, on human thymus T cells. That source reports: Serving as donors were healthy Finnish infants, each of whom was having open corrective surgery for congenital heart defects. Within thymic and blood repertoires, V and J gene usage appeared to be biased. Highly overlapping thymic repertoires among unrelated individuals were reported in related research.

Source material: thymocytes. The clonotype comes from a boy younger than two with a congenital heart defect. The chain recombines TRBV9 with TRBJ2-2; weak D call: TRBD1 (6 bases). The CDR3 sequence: CASSVDWTANTGELFF. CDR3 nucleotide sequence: TGTGCCAGCAGCGTAGATTGGACAGCGAACACCGGGGAGCTGTTTTTT. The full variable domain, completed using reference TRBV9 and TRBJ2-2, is DSGVTQTPKHLITATGQRVTLRCSPRSGDLSVYWYQQSLDQGLQFLIQYYNGEERAKGNILERFSAQQFPDLHSELNLSSLELGDSALYFCASSVDWTANTGELFFGEGSRLTVL.